This TCR beta chain was documented in a study of blood T cell repertoires in COVID-19. Authors' data handling: Amplification of reference gene primers provided the estimated nucleated cell counts. Clones were read by immunoSEQ multiplex PCR, and TCRdb kept only the in-frame ones, dropping some. The V and J calls and the clone size are those of that table, but D and trimming were determined from the DNA. The table has under 150,000 clones, approximately 88% seen once. V shed 5 bases and J 9 bases; nucleotides not matched to a gene: 12. The CDR3 is 16 residues long. Germline V gene data show CDR1 as LGHNT and CDR2 as FRNRAP.

The sequenced sample was peripheral blood. The clonotype originates from a man aged 55 to 70 with acute or convalescent COVID-19. This chain uses TRBV12-5 with TRBJ2-1; 11 nucleotides line up with TRBD2. The CDR3 DNA sequence: TGTGCTAGTGGTCTCCGACTAGCGGGGCTCACGGGTGAGCAGTTCTTC. Translating gives CASGLRLAGLTGEQFF.